Shown below are 26 T cell receptor beta chains from a single sample sequenced in a study of naive and memory T cell subsets. Four PCR rounds used nested alpha and beta constant region primers plus the SP2 primer. TCRdb itself ran the 5' RACE reads through MiXCR, one entry per CDR3 protein. This table has roughly 48,000 distinct CDR3 sequences, 4.7% appearing once. An oligonucleotide containing a UMI was ligated to the 3' end of TCR cDNA. These receptors were taken from a female donor in good health.

This clonotype has ten or more counts. Here the CDR3 reads CASSHGGTGANYGYTF. The CDR3 region has the DNA TGTGCCAGCAGCCATGGCGGAACAGGGGCTAACTATGGCTACACCTTC. J is TRBJ1-2 and V is TRBV12-3 or TRBV12-4, with 7 positions matching TRBD1. With 6 bases clipped from V and 0 bases from J, the junction kept 10 bases outside the gene matches. CDR3 length equals 16 residues.

The sample holds many counts of this clonotype. The rearrangement joins TRBV28 to TRBJ2-6, with TRBD2 matching over 7 bases. Germline CDR1 is MDHEN and CDR2 is SYDVKM. The CDR3 spans 15 residues. The CDR3 loop reads CAAGLVISGANVLTF. The CDR3 coding sequence is TGTGCAGCGGGGTTGGTTATCTCTGGGGCCAACGTCCTGACTTTC.

In this sample, this clonotype turned up a few times. The rearrangement links TRBV11-2 to TRBJ2-3; perhaps D is TRBD1 or TRBD2 (5 bases each). There are 15 residues in the CDR3. Germline V CDR1 and CDR2: SGHAT, FQNNGV. V lost 6 bases, J lost 3 bases, and 16 bases lay in between. DNA for the CDR3: TGTGCCAGCAGACCCGTTGGGGGAGTGACAGATACGCAGTATTTT. The encoded protein is CASRPVGGVTDTQYF.

The CDR3: CASSYSTDNYGYTF. Written as DNA, the CDR3 is TGTGCCAGCAGTTACTCGACAGATAACTATGGCTACACCTTC. The chain combines TRBV6-2 or TRBV6-3 with TRBJ1-2; tentatively, D is TRBD1 (5 bases). This CDR3 contains 14 residues. Trimming shortened V by 0 bases and J by 1 base, and 6 bases separated the two germline ends. CDR1 MNHEY and CDR2 SVGEGT come from the germline V gene.

This clonotype showed up many times. As DNA, the CDR3 is TGTGCCAGCAGCCCCAGCTCCTACGAGCAGTACTTC. It encodes CASSPSSYEQYF. This chain uses TRBV7-2 with TRBJ2-7; D is unresolved. Germline V gene data show CDR1 as SGHTA and CDR2 as FQGNSA. CDR3 length: 12 amino acids. Trimming stripped 5 bases from V and 0 bases from J, with 5 bases between.

This clonotype was observed many times. The DNA for the CDR3 is TGTGCCAGCAGTTTTGACAGTGGGGAGACCCAGTACTTC. As protein: CASSFDSGETQYF. The rearrangement links TRBV7-8 to TRBJ2-5, with a tentative D call TRBD1 (5 bases). From germline, CDR1 is SGHVS and CDR2 FQNEAQ. CDR3 size: 13 residues. V dropped 6 bases and J dropped 5 bases, with 13 bases sitting between them.

This clonotype appeared a few times. The genes are TRBV10-3 and TRBJ2-7; 7 nucleotides line up with TRBD2. V lost 6 bases, J lost 6 bases, and 11 bases stayed unmatched. Germline assignment: CDR1 ENHRY and CDR2 SYGVKD. This CDR3 comprises 14 residues. In nucleotides, the CDR3 is TGTGCCATCAGCCAGACTAGCTGCGGGATCGAGCAGTACTTC. Translating it yields CAISQTSCGIEQYF.

In this sample, this clonotype turned up many times. The gene calls are TRBV14 and TRBJ2-7, with 12 bases fitting TRBD2. The germline gives CDR1 SGHDN, CDR2 FVKESK. V gave up 6 bases and J gave up 4 bases; unmatched junction bases: 7. This CDR3 contains 15 residues. The CDR3 loop reads CASRSTSGSVYEQYF. The CDR3, as DNA: TGTGCCAGCAGGTCGACTAGCGGGAGTGTGTACGAGCAGTACTTC. Together with reference TRBV14 and TRBJ2-7, the CDR3 gives the full variable domain: EAGVTQFPSHSVIEKGQTVTLRCDPISGHDNLYWYRRVMGKEIKFLLHFVKESKQDESGMPNNRFLAERTGGTYSTLKVQPAELEDSGVYFCASRSTSGSVYEQYFGPGTRLTVT.

This clonotype was detected ten times or more. The chain employs TRBV18 and TRBJ1-2, with 7 positions matching TRBD1. Trimming cost V 6 bases and J 5 bases; bases outside gene matches: 6. The CDR3 contains 13 residues. Per germline, CDR1 KGHSH and CDR2 LQKENI. CDR3 bases: TGTGCCAGCTCGCGGGACAGCGCTTATGGCTACACCTTC. It is translated as CASSRDSAYGYTF. Full variable domain (remainder filled in from reference TRBV18 and TRBJ1-2): NAGVMQNPRHLVRRRGQEARLRCSPMKGHSHVYWYRQLPEEGLKFMVYLQKENIIDESGMPKERFSAEFPKEGPSILRIQQVVRGDSAAYFCASSRDSAYGYTFGSGTRLTVV.

This clonotype came up many times. This rearrangement joins TRBV27 to TRBJ2-7; TRBD2 matches 7 bases. The CDR3 contains 15 residues. V gave up 4 bases and J gave up 3 bases; unmatched junction bases: 9. Germline CDR1 is MNHEY and CDR2 is SMNVEV (reference sequence). CDR3 sequence reads: CASSWEGSGHYEQYF. CDR3 DNA: TGTGCCAGCAGTTGGGAGGGGTCCGGACACTACGAGCAGTACTTC.

This sequence joins TRBV12-3 or TRBV12-4 and TRBJ2-7; 7 nucleotides match TRBD1. This CDR3 comprises 13 residues. The V gene end was trimmed by 10 bases and the J gene end by 6 bases; junction bases not matched to a gene: 12. DNA of the CDR3: TGTGCCACCACCCAGGACAGGATTGGCGAGCAGTACTTC. Its translation is CATTQDRIGEQYF.

V is TRBV5-4 and J is TRBJ2-5; 14 nucleotides line up with TRBD2. CDR1 SGHNT and CDR2 YYREEE come from the germline V gene (reference sequence). This CDR3 contains 18 residues. V was pared by 0 bases and J by 4 bases, with 8 bases of the junction left unmatched. DNA for the CDR3: TGTGCCAGCAGCTTGGAGTGGACTAGCGGGAGGAGGGGAGAGACCCAGTACTTC. Its protein is CASSLEWTSGRRGETQYF. The full variable domain, in which reference TRBV5-4 and TRBJ2-5 provide the parts outside the CDR3, is ETGVTQSPTHLIKTRGQQVTLRCSSQSGHNTVSWYQQALGQGPQFIFQYYREEENGRGNFPPRFSGLQFPNYSSELNVNALELDDSALYLCASSLEWTSGRRGETQYFGPGTRLLVL.

This clonotype was detected many times. The genes are TRBV20-1 and TRBJ2-3, with D unclear. Trimming took off 4 bases at V and 1 base at J, with 12 bases between the two ends. The CDR3 sequence is 14 residues long. Germline V gives CDR1 DFQATT, CDR2 SNEGSKA (reference sequence). The DNA of the CDR3 is TGCAGTGCTACCCCCCCATCTCGCACAGATACGCAGTATTTT. Encoded protein: CSATPPSRTDTQYF.

This clonotype was observed many times. J is TRBJ1-5 and V is TRBV2; D is ambiguous. The V end lost 8 bases, the J end lost 6 bases, and 14 bases lay between the germline ends. This CDR3 contains 13 residues. CDR1 SNHLY and CDR2 FYNNEI come from the germline V gene. CDR3 in DNA: TGTGCCAGCGCCGGAGCGAGTGGTCAGCCCCAGCATTTT. Residues: CASAGASGQPQHF.

As concerns this clonotype: A clone one base away is much larger, so this may be a read error. V is TRBV20-1 and J is TRBJ2-7, with D perhaps assigned TRBD1 or TRBD2 (5 bases each). This CDR3 has 13 amino acids. Germline loops: CDR1 DFQATT, CDR2 SNEGSKA (reference sequence). V was trimmed by 5 bases and J by 7 bases, leaving 18 bases between them. The CDR3 DNA is TGCAGTGCTTCCCGGGACGGAGGAGAGGAGCAGTACTTC. This sequence encodes CSASRDGGEEQYF.

At least ten counts were recorded for this clonotype. The genes are TRBV27 and TRBJ2-2, with D possibly TRBD2 on 6 matching bases. The CDR3 runs 16 residues. Trimming pared 2 bases from V and 2 bases from J, leaving 12 bases between. The germline CDR1 and CDR2 sequences are MNHEY and SMNVEV (reference sequence). This CDR3 is CASSLSRELNTGELFF. CDR3 nucleotides: TGTGCCAGCAGTTTAAGTCGGGAGCTCAACACCGGGGAGCTGTTTTTT.

The chain is built from TRBV5-4 and TRBJ2-1; 7 bases fit TRBD2. J was trimmed by 4 bases and V by 4 bases; bases with no gene match: 11. Germline CDR1 and CDR2: SGHNT and YYREEE (reference sequence). CDR3 length: 16 amino acids. The CDR3: CASSPEPAGPYNEQFF. The CDR3 bases are TGTGCCAGCAGCCCGGAACCAGCGGGACCTTACAATGAGCAGTTCTTC.

This clonotype was counted ten times or more. The chain carries TRBV6-2 or TRBV6-3 and TRBJ1-2; TRBD1 is a possible D gene (6 bases). This CDR3 has 12 amino acids. Germline loops: CDR1 MNHEY, CDR2 SVGEGT. V lost 5 bases, J lost 2 bases, and 6 bases lay in between. CDR3: CASSGQNYGYTF. The DNA for the CDR3 is TGTGCCAGCAGTGGACAGAACTATGGCTACACCTTC.

In its sample, this clonotype was seen many times. The rearrangement uses TRBV6-1 and TRBJ2-3, with D unclear. CDR1 and CDR2 (germline): MNHNS, SASEGT. The CDR3 extends over 14 amino acids. V was cut by 2 bases and J by 6 bases, with 12 bases left in between. CDR3 sequence: CASSEMTRRDTQYF. The CDR3 DNA reads TGTGCCAGCAGTGAAATGACACGAAGGGATACGCAGTATTTT.

This clonotype occurred many times. The chain is built from TRBV24-1 and TRBJ2-1; weak D call: TRBD2 (6 bases). The CDR3 sequence is 12 residues long. Germline CDR1 is KGHDR and CDR2 is SFDVKD. V was clipped by 5 bases and J by 6 bases, with 7 bases between them. The DNA for the CDR3 is TGTGCCACCAGTGGGGGGGTCAATGAGCAGTTCTTC. This sequence encodes CATSGGVNEQFF.

This clonotype has ten or more counts. This rearrangement joins TRBV6-6 to TRBJ2-2, with D perhaps matching TRBD2 (7 bases). Germline V gene sequence: CDR1 MNHNY, CDR2 SVGAGI (reference sequence). V was cut by 7 bases and J by 4 bases, with 22 bases left in between. This CDR3 is 17 amino acids long. This CDR3 reads CASTNEGGRQSTGELFF. DNA for the CDR3: TGTGCCAGCACCAACGAGGGGGGGAGGCAAAGCACCGGGGAGCTGTTTTTT.

This clonotype was counted ten times or more. The chain links TRBV3-1 to TRBJ2-7, with 9 nucleotides matching TRBD1. Germline assignment: CDR1 LGHDT and CDR2 YNNKEL (reference sequence). Unmatched junction bases numbered 12, after V lost 0 bases and J lost 0 bases. The CDR3 loop spans 19 amino acids. The CDR3 reads CASSQEWDRASSGSYEQYF. In DNA form, the CDR3 reads TGTGCCAGCAGCCAAGAGTGGGACAGGGCCAGTAGCGGCTCCTACGAGCAGTACTTC.

This clonotype was counted ten times or more. The chain carries TRBV28 and TRBJ2-1; 7 bases align to TRBD1. The CDR3 consists of 15 residues. J was trimmed by 4 bases and V by 4 bases; bases with no gene match: 7. The germline V gene has CDR1 MDHEN and CDR2 SYDVKM. CDR3 nucleotide sequence: TGTGCCAGCAGTTCCCAGGGGGTGGGGTACAATGAGCAGTTCTTC. Protein sequence: CASSSQGVGYNEQFF.

This clonotype was detected many times. This chain uses TRBV28 with TRBJ1-4, with D unresolved. The V end lost 5 bases, the J end lost 0 bases, and 10 bases lay between the germline ends. The CDR3 spans 15 residues. Germline values: CDR1 MDHEN, CDR2 SYDVKM. The CDR3 is CASSATSATNEKLFF. CDR3 coding DNA: TGTGCCAGCAGTGCCACATCAGCAACTAATGAAAAACTGTTTTTT.

The sample holds many counts of this clonotype. The CDR3 sequence: CASSYLSRVTEAFF. CDR3 DNA sequence: TGTGCCAGCAGTTACCTATCCAGGGTCACTGAAGCTTTCTTT. This chain uses TRBV6-6 with TRBJ1-1; possibly TRBD1 for D (5 bases). V was shortened by 2 bases and J by 4 bases, with 11 bases between the two germline ends. The length of the CDR3 is 14 residues. The germline gives CDR1 MNHNY, CDR2 SVGAGI (reference sequence).

In this sample, this clonotype turned up many times. The V and J genes are TRBV28 and TRBJ2-1, with D unresolved. Per germline, CDR1 MDHEN and CDR2 SYDVKM. Deletions cut 9 bases from V and 0 bases from J, with 12 bases between. The CDR3 is made up of 14 amino acids. In nucleotides, the CDR3 is TGTGCCAGAATTAGTAACGGCTCCTACAATGAGCAGTTCTTC. This codes for CARISNGSYNEQFF.